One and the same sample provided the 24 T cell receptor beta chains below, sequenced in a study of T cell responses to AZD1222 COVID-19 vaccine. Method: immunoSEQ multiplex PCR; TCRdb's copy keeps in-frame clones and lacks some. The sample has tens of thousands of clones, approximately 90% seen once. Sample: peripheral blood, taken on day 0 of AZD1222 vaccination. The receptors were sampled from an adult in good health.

CDR3 nucleotides: TGCAGTGCTGCCTGGGGAACGGAGCAGTTCTTC. Translated: CSAAWGTEQFF. This chain links TRBV20-1 with TRBJ2-1; D is undetermined. Germline V CDR1 and CDR2: DFQATT, SNEGSKA (reference sequence). Trimming cost V 5 bases and J 10 bases, with 12 bases left between them. The CDR3 runs to 11 residues.

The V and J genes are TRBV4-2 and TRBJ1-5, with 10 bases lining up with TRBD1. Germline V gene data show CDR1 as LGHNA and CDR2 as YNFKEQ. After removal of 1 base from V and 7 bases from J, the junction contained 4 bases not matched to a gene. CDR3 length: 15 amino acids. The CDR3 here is CASSQGRTGGQPQHF. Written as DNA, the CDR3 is TGTGCCAGCAGCCAAGGGCGGACAGGGGGACAGCCCCAGCATTTT.

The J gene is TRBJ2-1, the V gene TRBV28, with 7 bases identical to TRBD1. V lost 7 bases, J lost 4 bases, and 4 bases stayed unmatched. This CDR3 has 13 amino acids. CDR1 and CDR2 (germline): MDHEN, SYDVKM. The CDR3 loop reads CASTRDSYNEQFF. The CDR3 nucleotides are TGTGCCAGCACCCGGGACAGTTACAATGAGCAGTTCTTC.

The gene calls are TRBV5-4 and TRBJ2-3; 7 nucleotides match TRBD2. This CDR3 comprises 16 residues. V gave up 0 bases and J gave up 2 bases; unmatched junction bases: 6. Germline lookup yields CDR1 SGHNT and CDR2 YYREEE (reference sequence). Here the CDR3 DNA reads TGTGCCAGCAGCTTGGGGCTAGCGGAAATCACAGATACGCAGTATTTT. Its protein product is CASSLGLAEITDTQYF. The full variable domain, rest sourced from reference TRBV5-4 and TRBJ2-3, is ETGVTQSPTHLIKTRGQQVTLRCSSQSGHNTVSWYQQALGQGPQFIFQYYREEENGRGNFPPRFSGLQFPNYSSELNVNALELDDSALYLCASSLGLAEITDTQYFGPGTRLTVL.

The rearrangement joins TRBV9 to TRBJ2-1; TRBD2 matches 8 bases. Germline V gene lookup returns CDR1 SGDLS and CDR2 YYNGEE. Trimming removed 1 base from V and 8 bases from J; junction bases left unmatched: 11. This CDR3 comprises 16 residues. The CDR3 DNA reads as TGTGCCAGCAGCGTAACCGGGACTAGGAAGAGTGATGAGCAGTTCTTC. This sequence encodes CASSVTGTRKSDEQFF.

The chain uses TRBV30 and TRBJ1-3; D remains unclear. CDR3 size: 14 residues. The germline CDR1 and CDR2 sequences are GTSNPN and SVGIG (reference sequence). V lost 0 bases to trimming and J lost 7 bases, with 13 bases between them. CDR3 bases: TGTGCCTGGAGTGTCGGTCGGGGAACCAACACCATATATTTT. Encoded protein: CAWSVGRGTNTIYF.

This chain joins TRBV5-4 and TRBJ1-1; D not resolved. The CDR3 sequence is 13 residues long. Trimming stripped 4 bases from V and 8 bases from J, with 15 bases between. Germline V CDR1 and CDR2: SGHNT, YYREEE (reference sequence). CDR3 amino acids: CASSLPGEDEAFF. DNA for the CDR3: TGTGCCAGCAGCCTCCCCGGGGAGGACGAAGCTTTCTTT.

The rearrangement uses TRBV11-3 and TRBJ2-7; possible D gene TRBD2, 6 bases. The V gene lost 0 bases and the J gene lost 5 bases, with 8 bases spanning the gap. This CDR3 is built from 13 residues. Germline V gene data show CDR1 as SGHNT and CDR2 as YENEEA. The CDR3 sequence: CASSLDSGHEQYF. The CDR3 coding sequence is TGTGCCAGCAGCTTAGACAGCGGGCACGAGCAGTACTTC.

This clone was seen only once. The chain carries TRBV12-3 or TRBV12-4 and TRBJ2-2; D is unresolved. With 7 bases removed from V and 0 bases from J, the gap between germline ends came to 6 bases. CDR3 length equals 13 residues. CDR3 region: CASKGTNTGELFF. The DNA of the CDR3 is TGTGCCAGCAAGGGAACGAACACCGGGGAGCTGTTTTTT.

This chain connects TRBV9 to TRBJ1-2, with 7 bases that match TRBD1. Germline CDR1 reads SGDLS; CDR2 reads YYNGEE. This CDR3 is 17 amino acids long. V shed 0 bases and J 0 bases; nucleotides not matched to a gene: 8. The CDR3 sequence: CASSVGEGALANYGYTF. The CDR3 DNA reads TGTGCCAGCAGCGTAGGAGAGGGGGCCTTAGCTAACTATGGCTACACCTTC.

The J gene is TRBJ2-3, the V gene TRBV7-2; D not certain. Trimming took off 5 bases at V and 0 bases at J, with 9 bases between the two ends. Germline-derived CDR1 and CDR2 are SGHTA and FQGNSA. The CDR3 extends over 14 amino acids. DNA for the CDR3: TGTGCCAGCAGCAGCCACGGGAGCACAGATACGCAGTATTTT. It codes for CASSSHGSTDTQYF.

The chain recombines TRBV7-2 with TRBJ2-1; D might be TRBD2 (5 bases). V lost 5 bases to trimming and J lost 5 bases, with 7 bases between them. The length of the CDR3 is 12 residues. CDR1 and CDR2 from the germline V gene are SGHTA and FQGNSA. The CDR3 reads CASSRLNNEQFF. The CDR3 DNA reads TGTGCCAGCAGCCGACTAAACAATGAGCAGTTCTTC.

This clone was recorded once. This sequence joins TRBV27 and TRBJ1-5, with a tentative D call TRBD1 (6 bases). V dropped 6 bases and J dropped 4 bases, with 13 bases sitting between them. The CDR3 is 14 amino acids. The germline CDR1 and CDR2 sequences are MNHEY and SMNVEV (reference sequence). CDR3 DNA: TGTGCCAGCAGAGCGGGACAAGGGAATCAGCCCCAGCATTTT. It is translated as CASRAGQGNQPQHF.

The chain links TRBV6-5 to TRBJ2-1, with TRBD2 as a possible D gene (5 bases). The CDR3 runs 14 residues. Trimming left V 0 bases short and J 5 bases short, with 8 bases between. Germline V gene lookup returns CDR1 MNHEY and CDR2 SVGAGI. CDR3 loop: CASSYSGNNNEQFF. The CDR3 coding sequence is TGTGCCAGCAGTTACTCCGGGAACAACAATGAGCAGTTCTTC.

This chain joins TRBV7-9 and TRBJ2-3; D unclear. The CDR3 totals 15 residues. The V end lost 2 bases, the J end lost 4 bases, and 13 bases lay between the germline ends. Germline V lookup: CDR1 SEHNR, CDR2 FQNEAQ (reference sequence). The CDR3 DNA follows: TGTGCCAGCAGCTTATCTTCGGGTAACTCAGATACGCAGTATTTT. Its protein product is CASSLSSGNSDTQYF.

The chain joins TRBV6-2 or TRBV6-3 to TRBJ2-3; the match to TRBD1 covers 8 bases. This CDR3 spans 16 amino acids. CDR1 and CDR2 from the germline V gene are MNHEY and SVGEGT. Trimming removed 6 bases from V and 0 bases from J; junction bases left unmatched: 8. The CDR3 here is CASSRRTGLSTDTQYF. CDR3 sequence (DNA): TGTGCCAGCAGCAGAAGGACAGGGTTGAGCACAGATACGCAGTATTTT.

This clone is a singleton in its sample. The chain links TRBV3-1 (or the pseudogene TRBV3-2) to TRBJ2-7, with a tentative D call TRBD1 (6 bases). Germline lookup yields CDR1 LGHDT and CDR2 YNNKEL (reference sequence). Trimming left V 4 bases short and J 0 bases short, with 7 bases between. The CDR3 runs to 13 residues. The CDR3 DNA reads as TGTGCCAGCAGCCGGACAGTCTCCTACGAGCAGTACTTC. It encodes CASSRTVSYEQYF.

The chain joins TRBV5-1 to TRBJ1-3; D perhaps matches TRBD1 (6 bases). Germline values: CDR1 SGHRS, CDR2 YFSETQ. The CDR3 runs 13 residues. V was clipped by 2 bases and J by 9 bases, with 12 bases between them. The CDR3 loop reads CASSLGGSGTIYF. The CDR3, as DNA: TGCGCCAGCAGCTTAGGGGGGTCCGGCACCATATATTTT.

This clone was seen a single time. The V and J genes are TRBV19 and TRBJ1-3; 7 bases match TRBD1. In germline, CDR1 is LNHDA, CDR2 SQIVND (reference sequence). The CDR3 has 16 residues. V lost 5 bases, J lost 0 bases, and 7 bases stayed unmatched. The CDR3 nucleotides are TGTGCCAGTAGTTTCCCGGGACAGATCTCTGGAAACACCATATATTTT. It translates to CASSFPGQISGNTIYF.

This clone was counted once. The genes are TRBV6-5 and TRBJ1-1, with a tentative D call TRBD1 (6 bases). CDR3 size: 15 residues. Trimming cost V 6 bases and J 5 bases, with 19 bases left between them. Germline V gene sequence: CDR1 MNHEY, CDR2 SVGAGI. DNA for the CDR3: TGTGCCAGCAGGCCGCCGGGCCGCCAGGGGACTGAAGCTTTCTTT. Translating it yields CASRPPGRQGTEAFF.

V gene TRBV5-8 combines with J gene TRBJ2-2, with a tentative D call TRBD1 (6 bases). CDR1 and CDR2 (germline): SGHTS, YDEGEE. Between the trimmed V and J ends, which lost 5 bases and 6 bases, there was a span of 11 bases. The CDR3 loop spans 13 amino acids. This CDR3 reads CASRVRGSGELFF. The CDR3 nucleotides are TGTGCCAGCAGGGTGAGGGGGTCCGGGGAGCTGTTTTTT. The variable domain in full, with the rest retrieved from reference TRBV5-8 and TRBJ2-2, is EAGVTQSPTHLIKTRGQQATLRCSPISGHTSVYWYQQALGLGLQFLLWYDEGEERNRGNFPPRFSGRQFPNYSSELNVNALELEDSALYLCASRVRGSGELFFGEGSRLTVL.

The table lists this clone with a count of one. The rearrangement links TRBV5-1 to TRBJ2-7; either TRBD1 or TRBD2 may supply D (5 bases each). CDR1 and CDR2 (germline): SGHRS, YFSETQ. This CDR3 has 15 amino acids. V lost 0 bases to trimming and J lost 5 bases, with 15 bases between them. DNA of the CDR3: TGCGCCAGCAGCTTGGCCGGGGCCGGATTGGACGAGCAGTACTTC. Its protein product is CASSLAGAGLDEQYF.

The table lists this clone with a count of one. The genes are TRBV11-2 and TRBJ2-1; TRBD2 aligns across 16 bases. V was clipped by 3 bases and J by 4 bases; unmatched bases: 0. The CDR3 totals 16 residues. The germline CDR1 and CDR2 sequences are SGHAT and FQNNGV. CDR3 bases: TGTGCCAGCAGCTTGGGACTAGCGGGGGGGTACAATGAGCAGTTCTTC. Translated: CASSLGLAGGYNEQFF. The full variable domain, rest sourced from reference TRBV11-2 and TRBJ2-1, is EAGVAQSPRYKIIEKRQSVAFWCNPISGHATLYWYQQILGQGPKLLIQFQNNGVVDDSQLPKDRFSAERLKGVDSTLKIQPAKLEDSAVYLCASSLGLAGGYNEQFFGPGTRLTVL.

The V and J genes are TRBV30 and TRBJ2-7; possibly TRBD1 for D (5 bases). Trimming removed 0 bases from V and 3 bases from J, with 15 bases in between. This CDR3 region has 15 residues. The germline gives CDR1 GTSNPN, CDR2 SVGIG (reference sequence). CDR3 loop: CAWSVLGRVIYEQYF. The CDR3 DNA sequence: TGTGCCTGGAGTGTACTTGGCAGGGTGATCTACGAGCAGTACTTC. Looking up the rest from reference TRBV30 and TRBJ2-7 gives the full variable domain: SQTIHQWPATLVQPVGSPLSLECTVEGTSNPNLYWYRQAAGRGLQLLFYSVGIGQISSEVPQNLSASRPQDRQFILSSKKLLLSDSGFYLCAWSVLGRVIYEQYFGPGTRLTVT.